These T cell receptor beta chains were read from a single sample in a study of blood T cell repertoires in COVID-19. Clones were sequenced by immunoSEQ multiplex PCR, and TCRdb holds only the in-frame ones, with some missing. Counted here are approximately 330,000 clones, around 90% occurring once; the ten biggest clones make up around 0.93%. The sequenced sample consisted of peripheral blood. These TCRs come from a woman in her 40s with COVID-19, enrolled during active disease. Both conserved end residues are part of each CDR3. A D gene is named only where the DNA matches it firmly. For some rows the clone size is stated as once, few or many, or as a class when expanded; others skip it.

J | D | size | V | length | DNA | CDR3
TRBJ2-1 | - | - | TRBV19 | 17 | TGTGCCAGTAGTATCTACCCCCCCGGCGGTTTATACAATGAGCAGTTCTTC | CASSIYPPGGLYNEQFF
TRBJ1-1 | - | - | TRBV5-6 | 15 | TGTGCCAGCAGACCTTGGGGAGCCTTGGGGACTGAAGCTTTCTTT | CASRPWGALGTEAFF
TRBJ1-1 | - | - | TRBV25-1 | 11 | TGTGCCACCCAGGGGAATCCTGAAGCTTTCTTT | CATQGNPEAFF
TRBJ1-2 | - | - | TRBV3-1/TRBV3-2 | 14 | TGTGCCAGCAGCCAAGAAGCCAGGAACTATGGCTACACCTTC | CASSQEARNYGYTF
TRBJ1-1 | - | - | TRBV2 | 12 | TGTGCCACTTCCTTTAGTCGAACTGAAGCTTTCTTT | CATSFSRTEAFF
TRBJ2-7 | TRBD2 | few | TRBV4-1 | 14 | TGCGCCAGCAGCCACTCCGGACTAGCTCGCGAGCAGTACTTC | CASSHSGLAREQYF
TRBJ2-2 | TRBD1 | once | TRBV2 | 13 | TGTGCCAGCACGGACAGGGTTCCCGGGGAGCTGTTTTTT | CASTDRVPGELFF
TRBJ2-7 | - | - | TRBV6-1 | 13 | TGTGCCAGCAGTGAAGCTGTCCGTTACGAGCAGTACTTC | CASSEAVRYEQYF
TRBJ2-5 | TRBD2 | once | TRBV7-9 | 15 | TGTGCCAGCAGCTTCCCGGGGGGAGCTCAAGAGACCCAGTACTTC | CASSFPGGAQETQYF
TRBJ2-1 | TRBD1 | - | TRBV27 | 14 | TGTGCCAGCAGTCATAGACAGGGGGGCAATGAGCAGTTCTTC | CASSHRQGGNEQFF
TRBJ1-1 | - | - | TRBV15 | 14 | TGTGCCACCAGCAAGCCAGGTCGGAACACTGAAGCTTTCTTT | CATSKPGRNTEAFF
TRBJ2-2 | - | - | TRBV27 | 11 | TGTGCCAGCAGTTTGCGGGGGGAGCTGTTTTTT | CASSLRGELFF
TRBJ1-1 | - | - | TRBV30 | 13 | TGTGCCTGGAGTGTAACACAGAACACTGAAGCTTTCTTT | CAWSVTQNTEAFF
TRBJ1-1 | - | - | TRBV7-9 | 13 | TGTGCCAGCTCCCTTGGGGCAGGGATGGAAGCTTTCTTT | CASSLGAGMEAFF
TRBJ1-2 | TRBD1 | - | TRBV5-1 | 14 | TGCGCCAGCAGCTCCGGGACAGGGAACTATGGCTACACCTTC | CASSSGTGNYGYTF
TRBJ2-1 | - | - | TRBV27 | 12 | - | CASSSSTSEQFF
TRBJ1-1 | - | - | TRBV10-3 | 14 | TGTGCCATCAGTCCGGACGGGGGAGCCACTGAAGCTTTCTTT | CAISPDGGATEAFF
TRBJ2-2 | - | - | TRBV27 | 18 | TGTGCCAGCAGTACCCCGGGTGCGGCAGGGACGAACACCGGGGAGCTGTTTTTT | CASSTPGAAGTNTGELFF
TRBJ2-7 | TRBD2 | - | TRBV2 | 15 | TGTGCCAGCTGGGAAAGAGGTAGCGGGGGATACGAGCAGTACTTC | CASWERGSGGYEQYF
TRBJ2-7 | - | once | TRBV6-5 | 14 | TGTGCCAGCAGGGTCACAGGGTCGGGGTCCGAGCAGTACTTC | CASRVTGSGSEQYF
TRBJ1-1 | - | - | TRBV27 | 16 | TGTGCCAGCAGTTCCACAGGGACAAGGGTGAACACTGAAGCTTTCTTT | CASSSTGTRVNTEAFF
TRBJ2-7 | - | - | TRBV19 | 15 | TGTGCCAGTAGTACCTCCGACAGAGCCTCCTACGAGCAGTACTTC | CASSTSDRASYEQYF
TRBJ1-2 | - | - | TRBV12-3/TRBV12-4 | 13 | TGTGCCAGCAGCCCCGACAAGAACTATGGCTACACCTTC | CASSPDKNYGYTF
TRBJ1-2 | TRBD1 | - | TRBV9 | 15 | TGTGCCAGCAGCCCCCGGACAGGGGTTAACTATGGCTACACCTTC | CASSPRTGVNYGYTF
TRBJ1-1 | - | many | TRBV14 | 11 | TGTGCCAGCAGTAGTGCGAGGCCAGCTTTCTTT | CASSSARPAFF
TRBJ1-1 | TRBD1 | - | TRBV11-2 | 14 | TGTGCCAGCAGCCCAGGGGGCTTGGGCACTGAAGCTTTCTTT | CASSPGGLGTEAFF
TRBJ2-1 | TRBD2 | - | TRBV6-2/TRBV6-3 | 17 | TGTGCCAGCAGTTACTCCCCCGGGACTAGCGCTTACAATGAGCAGTTCTTC | CASSYSPGTSAYNEQFF
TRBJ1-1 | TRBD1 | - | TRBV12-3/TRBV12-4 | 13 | TGTGCCAGCAGTGGCTACAGGGGCACTGAAGCTTTCTTT | CASSGYRGTEAFF
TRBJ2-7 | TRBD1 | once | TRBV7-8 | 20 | TGTGCCAGCAGCTTAAATTTGAAGGAAGCGACGGGACAGGGCCCCTCCGAGCAGTACTTC | CASSLNLKEATGQGPSEQYF
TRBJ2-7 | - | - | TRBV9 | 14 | TGTGCCAGCAGCGTAGACCCCAGCTCCTACGAGCAGTACTTC | CASSVDPSSYEQYF